The 7 T cell receptor beta chains reported below all come from one sample, sequenced in a study of early T cells in non-severe SARS-CoV-2 infection. TCRdb re-called the 5' RACE reads through MiXCR, storing one row per CDR3 protein. Seen here are 35,000 to 45,000 distinct CDR3 sequences, over 9% observed once, and the top ten hold roughly 15%. Sequencing used whole blood. Every receptor here comes from an adult who was a healthcare worker with PCR-confirmed SARS-CoV-2 infection or an uninfected control (not recorded which).

This sequence joins TRBV5-1 and TRBJ1-3; D unclear. Germline V lookup: CDR1 SGHRS, CDR2 YFSETQ. The CDR3 totals 14 residues. V shed 3 bases and J shed 2 bases, with 9 bases lying between them. As DNA, the CDR3 is TGCGCCAGCAGCTCGGGAGGGACTGGAAACACCATATATTTT. It codes for CASSSGGTGNTIYF.

The chain couples TRBV9 to TRBJ1-2; D gene ambiguous. Germline V gene sequence: CDR1 SGDLS, CDR2 YYNGEE. CDR3 length equals 14 residues. V dropped 1 base and J dropped 3 bases, with 10 bases sitting between them. The CDR3 nucleotides read TGTGCCAGCAGCGTAACGACGGAACACTATGGCTACACCTTC. It yields the protein CASSVTTEHYGYTF. Combining the CDR3 with reference TRBV9 and TRBJ1-2 gives the whole variable domain DSGVTQTPKHLITATGQRVTLRCSPRSGDLSVYWYQQSLDQGLQFLIQYYNGEERAKGNILERFSAQQFPDLHSELNLSSLELGDSALYFCASSVTTEHYGYTFGSGTRLTVV.

The CDR3 is CASSQDPSGRSEHEQFF. Written as DNA, the CDR3 is TGCGCCAGCAGCCAAGACCCTAGCGGGAGGTCGGAGCATGAGCAGTTCTTC. The chain links TRBV4-3 to TRBJ2-1, with TRBD2 matching over 11 bases. The germline gives CDR1 LGHNA, CDR2 YSLEER. J gave up 8 bases and V 0 bases, and 9 bases lay outside the gene matches. The CDR3 runs to 17 residues.

The table lists this clonotype with many counts. The rearrangement joins TRBV18 to TRBJ2-7, with TRBD1 matching 9 bases. The CDR3 spans 15 residues. Germline V gene lookup returns CDR1 KGHSH and CDR2 LQKENI. The trim removed 2 bases at V and 4 bases at J, leaving 6 bases unmatched. The CDR3 is CASSPRQGVLYEQYF. CDR3 DNA: TGTGCCAGCTCACCAAGACAGGGGGTTTTATACGAGCAGTACTTC.

The table lists this clonotype with many counts. The chain carries TRBV5-1 and TRBJ1-1, with D unclear. Germline V CDR1 and CDR2: SGHRS, YFSETQ. V lost 0 bases and J lost 2, with 5 bases in between. This CDR3 is 13 amino acids long. As DNA, the CDR3 is TGCGCCAGCAGCTTGGACACTAACACTGAAGCTTTCTTT. Amino acid sequence: CASSLDTNTEAFF. The whole variable domain, remainder taken from reference TRBV5-1 and TRBJ1-1, is KAGVTQTPRYLIKTRGQQVTLSCSPISGHRSVSWYQQTPGQGLQFLFEYFSETQRNKGNFPGRFSGRQFSNSRSEMNVSTLELGDSALYLCASSLDTNTEAFFGQGTRLTVV.

This clonotype occurred many times. The J gene is TRBJ1-4, the V gene TRBV5-4; 7 bases align to TRBD1. This CDR3 spans 13 amino acids. In germline, CDR1 is SGHNT, CDR2 YYREEE (reference sequence). J was trimmed by 5 bases and V by 4 bases; bases with no gene match: 2. The CDR3 loop is CASSLDRNEKLFF. CDR3 nucleotides: TGTGCCAGCAGCCTGGACAGGAATGAAAAACTGTTTTTT.

This clonotype was found a few times. CDR3 DNA sequence: TGTGCCAGCAAAGGACTTAACAATGAGCAGTTCTTC. Translation: CASKGLNNEQFF. The chain carries TRBV2 and TRBJ2-1, with D tentatively TRBD2 (5 bases). Germline lookup yields CDR1 SNHLY and CDR2 FYNNEI. This CDR3 spans 12 amino acids. V was shortened by 7 bases and J by 5 bases, with 9 bases between the two germline ends. Full variable domain (rest looked up from reference TRBV2 and TRBJ2-1): EPEVTQTPSHQVTQMGQEVILRCVPISNHLYFYWYRQILGQKVEFLVSFYNNEISEKSEIFDDQFSVERPDGSNFTLKIRSTKLEDSAMYFCASKGLNNEQFFGPGTRLTVL.